This record covers a single TCR beta chain. This CDR3 spans 13 amino acids. Trimming pared 4 bases from V and 8 bases from J, leaving 12 bases between. Germline CDR1 SGHDN, CDR2 FVKESK. The source of the sample is a study of blood T cell repertoires in COVID-19. Libraries were prepared by immunoSEQ multiplex PCR; TCRdb keeps only in-frame clonotypes and omits some of them. The sample lists some 200,000 clones; roughly 75% were seen once. Sequenced sample: peripheral blood. The sequence came from a woman aged 70 to 79 with acute or convalescent COVID-19. The chain links TRBV14 to TRBJ1-3, with D unclear. CDR3 loop: CASSPPTRDTIYF. CDR3 DNA sequence: TGTGCCAGCAGCCCTCCCACCCGCGACACCATATATTTT. Variable domain in full (rest from reference TRBV14 and TRBJ1-3): EAGVTQFPSHSVIEKGQTVTLRCDPISGHDNLYWYRRVMGKEIKFLLHFVKESKQDESGMPNNRFLAERTGGTYSTLKVQPAELEDSGVYFCASSPPTRDTIYFGEGSWLTVV.